The 7 T cell receptor beta chains listed next were all sequenced from one sample in a study of vaccination effects on CD4 cells after COVID-19. Their antigens remain unidentified. Some clones are missing from TCRdb's copy, which holds only in-frame ones; the method was immunoSEQ multiplex PCR. Of about 22,000 clones listed, approximately 72% are singletons. Expansion with viral peptide pools was applied to antigen-specific CD4+ T cells by the ViraFEST assay prior to sequencing. The authors isolated CD4+ T cells after 9 to 10 days of culture. PCR confirmed that the person was infected with SARS-CoV-2 between March and December 2020. The sample in question was CD4+ T cells from PBMCs cultured with a peptide pool, obtained before COVID-19 vaccination. The receptor source for this set is a human donor who had a prior SARS-CoV-2 infection.

The rearrangement joins TRBV9 to TRBJ2-3, with no clear D. The CDR3 runs to 15 residues. Deletions cut 3 bases from V and 8 bases from J, with 19 bases between. CDR1 is SGDLS and CDR2 is YYNGEE in the germline V gene. In DNA form, the CDR3 reads TGTGCCAGCAGCGCTACCCCCGAGCCCCCTTCTACGCAGTATTTT. The encoded protein is CASSATPEPPSTQYF.

The chain combines TRBV9 with TRBJ2-2; D remains ambiguous. The V gene's germline CDR1 is SGDLS and CDR2 YYNGEE. There are 16 residues in the CDR3. V was shortened by 0 bases and J by 3 bases, with 12 bases between the two germline ends. For the CDR3, the DNA is TGTGCCAGCAGCGTAGTGGTGGAATCAGACACCGGGGAGCTGTTTTTT. It codes for CASSVVVESDTGELFF.

The sample holds a few counts of this clone. The rearrangement links TRBV18 to TRBJ1-1; tentatively, D is TRBD1 (6 bases). Germline CDR1 KGHSH, CDR2 LQKENI. V lost 5 bases and J 1 base, leaving 11 bases between the germline ends. The CDR3 loop spans 14 amino acids. CDR3 residues: CASSALQGNTEAFF. In DNA form, the CDR3 reads TGTGCCAGCTCAGCGTTACAGGGGAACACTGAAGCTTTCTTT. Drawing the rest from reference TRBV18 and TRBJ1-1, the complete variable domain is NAGVMQNPRHLVRRRGQEARLRCSPMKGHSHVYWYRQLPEEGLKFMVYLQKENIIDESGMPKERFSAEFPKEGPSILRIQQVVRGDSAAYFCASSALQGNTEAFFGQGTRLTVV.

The V and J genes are TRBV4-2 and TRBJ1-2; no firm D call. The germline V gene has CDR1 LGHNA and CDR2 YNFKEQ. V was shortened by 4 bases and J by 0 bases, with 9 bases between the two germline ends. The CDR3 length is 14 residues. The CDR3 DNA reads as TGTGCCAGCAGCCGGGAGGCCTCTAACTATGGCTACACCTTC. This sequence encodes CASSREASNYGYTF.

The chain uses TRBV5-6 and TRBJ1-5; TRBD1 matches 7 bases. The CDR3 totals 15 residues. Germline V lookup: CDR1 SGHDT, CDR2 YYEEEE. J gave up 6 bases and V 4 bases, and 10 bases lay outside the gene matches. For the CDR3, the DNA is TGTGCCAGCAGCCGGACAGGATTTTTGGGTCAGCCCCAGCATTTT. Protein product: CASSRTGFLGQPQHF.

The rearrangement links TRBV4-2 to TRBJ2-5, with D tentatively TRBD2 (5 bases). CDR3 length: 12 amino acids. CDR1 is LGHNA and CDR2 is YNFKEQ in the germline V gene. Deletions cut 4 bases from V and 5 bases from J, with 8 bases between. The CDR3 DNA sequence: TGTGCCAGCAGCCGGGGAGAGGAGACCCAGTACTTC. Translating it yields CASSRGEETQYF.

This chain joins TRBV2 and TRBJ1-6; D not certain. The CDR3 is made up of 15 amino acids. With 4 bases removed from V and 14 bases from J, the gap between germline ends came to 21 bases. Per the germline V gene, CDR1 is SNHLY and CDR2 is FYNNEI. The CDR3 protein is CASSVGLPGPSSLHF. The CDR3, as DNA: TGTGCCAGCAGTGTAGGACTTCCGGGCCCTTCGTCCCTCCACTTT.